Detailed here is one TCR beta chain. Its antigen is not known. This record comes from a study of T cell responses to AZD1222 COVID-19 vaccine. Across the whole study: The study pooled second doses at about 4 or about 12 weeks. General study findings and limits: Females outnumbered males among donors, who were mostly white British; clonal diversity was possibly underestimated. Seropositive at baseline were only six AZD1222 recipients.

The table came from immunoSEQ multiplex PCR; TCRdb's copy has only in-frame clones and leaves some out. Of 120,000 to 150,000 clones listed, 70% to 90% are singletons. The sample was peripheral blood, taken on day 0 of AZD1222 vaccination. The TCR was taken from an adult in good health.

CDR3 nucleotides: TGTGCTAGTGGCCAAGCCCCGTACGATTATCTGCAGTTCTTC. Amino acid sequence: CASGQAPYDYLQFF. The chain uses TRBV12-5 and TRBJ2-1; D is ambiguous. The CDR3 runs 14 residues. Germline V lookup: CDR1 LGHNT, CDR2 FRNRAP. V gave up 6 bases and J gave up 12 bases, with 21 bases separating them.